Included here is one T cell receptor beta chain sequence, with context. Its antigen is still unknown. The investigators amplified TCR beta CDR3 regions from RNA transcripts. Researchers ran a first-round RT-PCR on the TCR CDR3 using the HTBI primer set. TCRdb passed the multiplex PCR reads through MiXCR, listing each CDR3 protein once. The sample shows approximately 410,000 distinct CDR3 sequences, roughly 13% of them seen only once. These data belong to a study of T cells in Graves' hyperthyroidism and ophthalmopathy. V trimming: 5 bases; J trimming: 6 bases; junction bases outside the gene matches: 5. CDR3 length: 13 amino acids. Germline V gene sequence: CDR1 KGHSH, CDR2 LQKENI. The authors deemed Graves' hyperthyroidism stable absent ophthalmopathy progression within 18 months. Diagnoses were made from clinical symptoms, serum measures (thyroxine and TRAb), thyroid ultrasound and orbital computed tomography. Each 10 ml fresh peripheral blood draw supplied the PBMCs.

Study findings and constraints: Ophthalmopathy was predicted by the model a median of roughly 6 months ahead of onset.

The sequencing sample was made of blood. The gene calls are TRBV18 and TRBJ2-7; TRBD2 agrees at 9 bases. The receptor comes from a woman under 30 with Graves' hyperthyroidism. CDR3 protein: CASSAGLATEQYF. In nucleotides, the CDR3 is TGTGCCAGCTCAGCGGGACTAGCCACCGAGCAGTACTTC.